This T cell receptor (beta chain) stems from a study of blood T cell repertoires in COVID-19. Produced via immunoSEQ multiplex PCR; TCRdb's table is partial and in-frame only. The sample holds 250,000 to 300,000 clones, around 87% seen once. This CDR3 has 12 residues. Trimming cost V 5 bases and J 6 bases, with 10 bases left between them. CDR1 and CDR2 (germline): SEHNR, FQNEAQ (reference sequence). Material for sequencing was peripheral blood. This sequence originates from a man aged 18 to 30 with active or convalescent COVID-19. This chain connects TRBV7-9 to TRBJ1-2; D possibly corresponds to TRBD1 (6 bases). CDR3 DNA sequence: TGTGCCAGCAGCCTAGGGGGAGATGGCTACACCTTC. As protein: CASSLGGDGYTF.